The 17 T cell receptor beta chains below all came from one sample that was sequenced in a study of response to subunit inactivated influenza vaccine. In TCRdb, the RT-PCR reads were re-called with MiXCR into one record per CDR3 protein. The sample holds approximately 530,000 distinct CDR3 sequences; under 9% are singletons and the top ten take over 10%. The input for sequencing was PBMCs from blood, taken less than 30 months after vaccination. Receptors were obtained from a man between 45 and 75 years old who received an inactivated influenza vaccine.

This clonotype was counted ten times or more. This chain connects TRBV4-2 to TRBJ1-1, with 7 bases lining up with TRBD1. V lost 1 base, J lost 1 base, and 15 bases stayed unmatched. This CDR3 spans 19 amino acids. Germline V gene data show CDR1 as LGHNA and CDR2 as YNFKEQ. The CDR3 is CASSQVGGGGWGANTEAFF. CDR3 nucleotides: TGTGCCAGCAGCCAAGTCGGAGGAGGGGGCTGGGGAGCGAACACTGAAGCTTTCTTT.

This clonotype turned up a few times. J is TRBJ2-6 and V is TRBV5-1, with D maybe TRBD2 (7 bases). This CDR3 has 20 residues. Germline V CDR1 and CDR2: SGHRS, YFSETQ. V lost 0 bases to trimming and J lost 1 base, with 20 bases between them. As DNA, the CDR3 is TGCGCCAGCAGCTTGGCCTTTGATTTGGGAGGGACATCTGGGGCCAACGTCCTGACTTTC. Protein: CASSLAFDLGGTSGANVLTF.

There are many counts of this clonotype. The gene calls are TRBV5-1 and TRBJ2-7; D is uncertain. V dropped 0 bases and J dropped 5 bases, with 9 bases sitting between them. CDR3 length: 13 amino acids. The germline V gene has CDR1 SGHRS and CDR2 YFSETQ. CDR3 sequence: CASSLAVSHEQYF. For the CDR3, the DNA is TGCGCCAGCAGCTTGGCCGTTAGCCACGAGCAGTACTTC.

Many counts were recorded for this clonotype. The rearrangement uses TRBV7-8 and TRBJ2-3; maybe TRBD1 (6 bases). Trimming pared 1 base from V and 3 bases from J, leaving 11 bases between. Germline assignment: CDR1 SGHVS and CDR2 FQNEAQ. This CDR3 has 15 amino acids. The CDR3 loop reads CASSLVGGRTDTQYF. In DNA, the CDR3 is TGTGCCAGCAGCTTAGTAGGGGGAAGGACAGATACGCAGTATTTT.

This clonotype was seen only a few times. Because it lacks the conserved phenylalanine or tryptophan at the end, this CDR3 is likely a read error. It is unclear where the CDR3 begins or ends on the DNA, so no DNA is shown, and the CDR3 is as TCRdb lists it. The rearrangement uses TRBV6-6 and TRBJ2-3; the table calls TRBD2, which could not be checked here. The CDR3 contains 13 residues when both ends are counted. CDR1 MNHNY and CDR2 SVGAGI come from the germline V gene (reference sequence). The chain's CDR3 is CASSYSGLAPPNM.

This chain connects TRBV7-2 to TRBJ1-2, with D unclear. From germline, CDR1 is SGHTA and CDR2 FQGNSA. Trimming pared 1 base from V and 3 bases from J, leaving 12 bases between. This CDR3 has 15 amino acids. CDR3 bases: TGTGCCAGCAGCTTAGTTGTGTCCGGGGACTATGGCTACACCTTC. This gives the protein CASSLVVSGDYGYTF.

In this sample, this clonotype turned up many times. The chain carries TRBV29-1 and TRBJ2-1; TRBD2 aligns across 8 bases. Trimming took 4 bases from V and 8 from J; bases not matched to a gene: 16. The CDR3 contains 16 residues. CDR1 is SQVTM and CDR2 is ANQGSEA in the germline V gene. The DNA for the CDR3 is TGCAGCGTTGGGGGTATTGTGGCTAGCGGGTTCGATGAGCAGTTCTTC. This gives the protein CSVGGIVASGFDEQFF.

This clonotype was seen more than once but under ten times. The chain uses TRBV5-4 and TRBJ2-5; D remains ambiguous. This CDR3 has 14 amino acids. Germline V lookup: CDR1 SGHNT, CDR2 YYREEE (reference sequence). The V and J ends lost 6 bases and 2 bases respectively, with 14 bases between them. The CDR3 loop reads CASTSQGIQETQYF. CDR3 in DNA: TGTGCCAGCACCTCCCAAGGCATTCAAGAGACCCAGTACTTC.

This clonotype was recorded a few times. At one of its ends the junction is not consistent with the germline gene, which may arise from a read error. The chain employs TRBV13 and TRBJ2-3; perhaps D is TRBD1 or TRBD2 (5 bases each). The CDR3 runs to 14 residues. Germline V gene sequence: CDR1 PRHDT, CDR2 FYEKMQ (reference sequence). The CDR3 coding sequence is TGTGCCAGCAGCGTAGGCTCCCCGAGGGGAACGCAGTATTTT. Amino acids: CASSVGSPRGTQYF.

This clonotype was seen at least ten times. The V gene is TRBV20-1, the J gene TRBJ1-1; D possibly corresponds to TRBD1 (5 bases). Germline V lookup: CDR1 DFQATT, CDR2 SNEGSKA (reference sequence). Trimming took off 4 bases at V and 1 base at J, with 10 bases between the two ends. CDR3 length: 13 amino acids. Written as DNA, the CDR3 is TGCAGTGCTACCGGGACTTCGAACACTGAAGCTTTCTTT. This codes for CSATGTSNTEAFF.

Many counts were recorded for this clonotype. The chain joins TRBV5-1 to TRBJ1-4, with D possibly matching TRBD1 (6 bases). Germline lookup yields CDR1 SGHRS and CDR2 YFSETQ. The CDR3 is made up of 14 amino acids. Trimming left V 4 bases short and J 7 bases short, with 14 bases between. This chain's CDR3 is CASSKQGRGEKLFF. In nucleotides, the CDR3 is TGCGCCAGCAGCAAACAGGGCAGAGGTGAAAAACTGTTTTTT. The entire variable domain, with the rest obtained from reference TRBV5-1 and TRBJ1-4, is as follows: KAGVTQTPRYLIKTRGQQVTLSCSPISGHRSVSWYQQTPGQGLQFLFEYFSETQRNKGNFPGRFSGRQFSNSRSEMNVSTLELGDSALYLCASSKQGRGEKLFFGSGTQLSVL.

Only a few counts were recorded for this clonotype. The rearrangement links TRBV28 to TRBJ1-3, with D uncertain. The CDR3 length is 16 residues. V dropped 3 bases and J dropped 1 base, with 13 bases sitting between them. Germline V gene data show CDR1 as MDHEN and CDR2 as SYDVKM. CDR3 sequence: CASSLGIQRSGNTIYF. CDR3 DNA: TGTGCCAGCAGTTTGGGGATTCAGAGGTCTGGAAACACCATATATTTT.

V is TRBV11-3 and J is TRBJ2-1; no clear D. The CDR3 has 13 residues. Germline CDR1 and CDR2: SGHNT and YENEEA. Trimming removed 0 bases at V and 2 bases at J, with 2 bases between. DNA of the CDR3: TGTGCCAGCAGCTTAGATCCCTACAATGAGCAGTTCTTC. It yields the protein CASSLDPYNEQFF.

V and J are TRBV18 and TRBJ2-1; 16 nucleotides match TRBD2. Looked up from germline, CDR1 is KGHSH and CDR2 is LQKENI. V was clipped by 3 bases and J by 9 bases; unmatched bases: 5. This CDR3 has 16 residues. The CDR3 DNA follows: TGTGCCAGCTCACCCTCCGGGACTAGCGGGAGGGGTGAGCAGTTCTTC. It yields the protein CASSPSGTSGRGEQFF.

There are a few counts of this clonotype. The V gene is TRBV5-1, the J gene TRBJ2-7; D is unclear. With 0 bases removed from V and 0 bases from J, the gap between germline ends came to 13 bases. CDR1 is SGHRS, CDR2 YFSETQ, per germline. The CDR3 sequence is 16 residues long. The chain's CDR3 is CASSLAVGPSSYEQYF. DNA of the CDR3: TGCGCCAGCAGCTTGGCCGTCGGACCGAGCTCCTACGAGCAGTACTTC.

The table lists this clonotype with a few counts. The V call is TRBV20-1, the J call TRBJ2-3, with 9 positions matching TRBD2. This CDR3 has 14 residues. Per germline, CDR1 DFQATT and CDR2 SNEGSKA (reference sequence). V lost 0 bases to trimming and J lost 11 bases; unmatched junction nucleotides: 9. CDR3 amino acids: CSARDLAGRTQQYF. The CDR3 nucleotides are TGCAGTGCTAGAGATCTAGCGGGGCGAACGCAGCAGTATTTT.

V is TRBV7-9 and J is TRBJ2-1, with TRBD2 as a possible D gene (8 bases). CDR1 and CDR2 (germline): SEHNR, FQNEAQ (reference sequence). This CDR3 spans 16 amino acids. The ends were cut back, 2 bases at V and 7 bases at J, with 18 bases in the middle. CDR3 sequence: CASSLRGGGRMNEQFF. DNA of the CDR3: TGTGCCAGCAGCTTAAGAGGGGGCGGGAGGATGAATGAGCAGTTCTTC.